This T cell receptor beta chain comes out of a study of cytomegalovirus exposure and HLA in healthy donors. The PCR was carried out with 60 Vbeta primers and 13 Jbeta primers. Only in-frame clones appear in the TCRdb table, and some are missing; sequencing was by immunoSEQ multiplex PCR. The repertoire consists of around 200,000 clones, with about 80% occurring once and the leading ten covering around 2.8%. The CDR3 runs 15 residues. V dropped 6 bases and J dropped 2; count of bases not matched to a gene: 8. CDR1 is SNHLY, CDR2 FYNNEI, per germline. The sample consisted of PBMCs. This TCR derives from a woman between 45 and 65 years old in good health and CMV-seropositive. V and J are TRBV2 and TRBJ2-5; the match to TRBD1 covers 8 bases. In DNA, the CDR3 is TGTGCCAGCAGGGGGGACAGGATGACACAAGAGACCCAGTACTTC. Translated, it gives CASRGDRMTQETQYF.